This T cell receptor beta chain was captured in a study of Ad26.COV2.S vaccination and SARS-CoV-2 variants listed by TCRdb under 2021. For the wider study: Donors in the vaccine arm were drawn from COV1001, a phase I-IIa trial of Ad26.COV2.S in healthy adults that was multicentre, randomized, double-blind and placebo-controlled. The TCR-sequenced set comprised about 32 samples: around 20 Ad26.COV2.S vaccine recipients, 5 placebo recipients and 8 SARS-CoV-2 convalescent individuals. Investigators did not know the trial group allocation while performing experiments and assessing outcomes. Trial participants were randomized into five groups of five: low-dose or high-dose Ad26.COV2.S given once or twice, or placebo on both occasions. Ad26.COV2.S was administered intramuscularly at 5 x 10^10 or 1 x 10^11 viral particles, either as a single shot or as two shots given 56 days apart. The specificity and breadth of SARS-CoV-2-reactive T cell receptors after Ad26.COV2.S vaccination were assessed by TCRbeta repertoire sequencing. Paper-wide results and their limitations: After vaccination, substantial breadth of spike-specific CD8+ and CD4+ T cell responses was reported. The study was not powered to compare responses between vaccine doses or regimens. Comparable non-spike TCR breadth was observed between vaccine and placebo recipients, consistent with only spike being contained in the vaccine. According to the authors, total T cell responses may have been underestimated by the TCR breadth and depth analyses. Ad26.COV2.S recipients had higher spike-specific TCR breadth than placebo recipients (P = 0.0014).

The CDR3 runs 16 amino acids, cysteine and phenylalanine included. Just the 48-base CDR3 DNA is kept, in frame starting at base 1. V gives up 0 bases and J gives up 2 bases, and the segment between their germline ends measures 11 bases. CDR1 and CDR2, per the germline V gene, are SGHDN and FVKESK. Note on this clone: This clone's antigen is unknown. Nothing much larger sits one base from this clone, and base qualities are not available.

The immunoSEQ Assay was used to sequence TCRbeta CDR3 regions. After extraction, genomic DNA underwent amplification by bias-controlled multiplex PCR, followed by high-throughput sequencing. The published analysis was carried out like this. Collapsing and filtering of sequences were performed to quantify the absolute abundance of each unique TCRbeta CDR3 region. T cell fraction was estimated by normalizing TCRbeta template counts to usable DNA, with usable DNA measured through amplification of reference genes found in all nucleated cells. Repertoire TCRs were annotated as SARS-CoV-2-specific when V gene, CDR3 amino acid sequence and J gene were exactly matched to a known reactive TCR set. The reference SARS-CoV-2 TCR set was obtained from MIRA and was filtered for enrichment in COVID-19-positive ImmuneCODE repertoires, whereby public or cross-reactive TCRs were removed. Drawing on the MIRA antigens, annotated TCRs were analysed further at the level of specific ORF or position within ORF. Breadth was defined as the number of annotated unique rearrangements divided by the total number of unique productive rearrangements, and depth was defined as the summed frequency of the annotated unique rearrangements. Two-sided Wilcoxon rank-sum tests were used to compare TCR breadth between groups. TCRdb provides this immuneACCESS table in a form limited to in-frame rearrangements. Some clones are lacking; in checked studies, under half of them reflect an unresolved V gene, and why the rest are absent is not known. That table is the source of V, J and clone size, and D and trimming were worked out from the DNA. Present in this sample are 440,000 or so clones, about 92% of which were seen just once. The ten largest clones represent roughly 3.9% of the sample.

According to the study, the label for this sample's treatment or condition signals: some 20 received Ad26.COV2.S at low or high dose, single or two shots; roughly 5 received placebo; per-sample allocation not given. Repertoires of vaccine and placebo recipients were sequenced from samples collected on day 63 after the first injection. Between 29 July and 7 August 2020, Cohort 1b enrolled 25 adults aged 18-55 years at one site in Boston, USA. Ad26.COV2.S was a replication-incompetent adenovirus type 26 vector that expressed a prefusion-stabilized SARS-CoV-2 spike protein derived from the original Wuhan strain.

Material: peripheral blood, obtained in a trial of Ad26.COV2.S vaccine versus placebo. This TCR derives from a person between 18 and 59 years old who received the Ad26.COV2.S COVID-19 vaccine or a placebo. The chain employs TRBV14 and TRBJ2-1, with a tentative D gene TRBD1 over 6 matching bases. The CDR3 in this case is CASSQDLGQTYNEQFF. The nucleotide sequence is given as TGTGCCAGCAGCCAAGATCTAGGACAGACCTACAATGAGCAGTTCTTC.